This TCR beta chain was captured in a study of cytomegalovirus exposure and HLA in healthy donors. The PCR made use of 60 Vbeta and 13 Jbeta primers. The protocol was immunoSEQ multiplex PCR, while the TCRdb copy is restricted to in-frame clones and leaves out a portion. The data hold some 200,000 clones, with approximately 83% observed a single time. The donors (healthy individuals) were bone marrow donors. Sequenced input: PBMCs. The sequence was collected from a boy aged 2-15 years in good health and CMV-seronegative.

The CDR3 here is CASSLASGRDTQYF. The CDR3 region has the DNA TGCGCCAGCAGCTTGGCCAGCGGGAGGGATACGCAGTATTTT. V and J are TRBV5-1 and TRBJ2-3, with 9 bases that match TRBD2. Losses at the gene ends were 0 bases for V and 6 bases for J; bases not matched to a gene: 2. Germline-derived CDR1 and CDR2 are SGHRS and YFSETQ. This CDR3 spans 14 amino acids.